Below are 20 T cell receptor beta chains sequenced from a single sample in a study of blood T cell repertoires in COVID-19. Some clones are missing from TCRdb's copy, which holds only in-frame ones; the method was immunoSEQ multiplex PCR. The table has some 130,000 clones, 75% to 90% seen once. The specimen was PBMCs or T cells enriched from blood (not recorded which). Source of these receptors: a woman between 50 and 59 years old who had recovered from COVID-19.

This chain links TRBV11-2 with TRBJ2-6; maybe TRBD2 (6 bases). Per the germline V gene, CDR1 is SGHAT and CDR2 is FQNNGV. V was pared by 8 bases and J by 1 base, with 18 bases between. This CDR3 has 17 residues. CDR3 coding DNA: TGTGCCAGCGGCAACGGCAGGGAGGTTTCTGGGGCCAACGTCCTGACTTTC. Translation gives CASGNGREVSGANVLTF.

This clone was recorded only once. The chain employs TRBV25-1 and TRBJ2-7, with 11 bases matching TRBD1. The CDR3 is 14 amino acids. V lost 6 bases and J lost 5; bases outside the gene matches: 6. Germline-derived CDR1 and CDR2 are MGHDK and SYGVNS. CDR3 residues: CASSVGQGANEQYF. DNA of the CDR3: TGTGCCAGCAGCGTCGGACAGGGGGCCAACGAGCAGTACTTC.

This sequence joins TRBV7-3 and TRBJ1-1; D is undetermined. Germline CDR1 is SGHTA and CDR2 is FQGTGA. The V gene lost 3 bases and the J gene lost 1 base, with 9 bases spanning the gap. This CDR3 contains 14 residues. Written as DNA, the CDR3 is TGTGCCAGCAGCTTGCGGGCAGGGAACACTGAAGCTTTCTTT. Translating it yields CASSLRAGNTEAFF. The full variable domain, in which reference TRBV7-3 and TRBJ1-1 provide the parts outside the CDR3, is GAGVSQTPSNKVTEKGKYVELRCDPISGHTALYWYRQSLGQGPEFLIYFQGTGAADDSGLPNDRFFAVRPEGSVSTLKIQRTERGDSAVYLCASSLRAGNTEAFFGQGTRLTVV.

The chain is built from TRBV5-1 and TRBJ2-5; 13 bases align to TRBD2. Germline trimming cut 4 bases from V and 5 bases from J; bases unmatched to any gene: 8. Germline V lookup: CDR1 SGHRS, CDR2 YFSETQ. The CDR3 length is 16 residues. CDR3 sequence (DNA): TGCGCCAGCAGCAAAATACTAGCGGGGGGGCCCGAGACCCAGTACTTC. Protein sequence: CASSKILAGGPETQYF.

This chain links TRBV5-1 with TRBJ1-2; D perhaps matches TRBD1 (6 bases). Trimming stripped 1 base from V and 5 bases from J, with 12 bases between. The CDR3 runs to 14 residues. Germline loops: CDR1 SGHRS, CDR2 YFSETQ. CDR3 loop: CASSLTGIGYGYTF. As DNA, the CDR3 is TGCGCCAGCAGCTTGACAGGGATAGGATATGGCTACACCTTC.

About this clone: Its ends do not fully match the called genes, so a read error is possible. The chain has TRBV7-7 and TRBJ2-5; TRBD2 matches 7 bases. CDR1 and CDR2 (germline): SSHAT, FNYEAQ (reference sequence). This CDR3 region has 14 residues. CDR3 loop: CASSLRTRGETQYF. CDR3 nucleotide sequence: TGTGCTAGCAGCTTAAGGACTAGGGGAGAGACCCAGTACTTC.

This chain uses TRBV4-1 with TRBJ2-3, with TRBD1 identical over 12 bases. In germline, CDR1 is MGHRA, CDR2 YSYEKL. V was clipped by 3 bases and J by 2 bases; unmatched bases: 15. This CDR3 contains 20 residues. Written as DNA, the CDR3 is TGCGCCAGCAGCCAGAGAACCGGGACAGGGGGCGCGGGGATCACAGATACGCAGTATTTT. Protein product: CASSQRTGTGGAGITDTQYF.

The V call is TRBV18, the J call TRBJ1-1, with 7 bases lining up with TRBD1. Germline V gene lookup returns CDR1 KGHSH and CDR2 LQKENI. V lost 5 bases, J lost 6 bases, and 9 bases stayed unmatched. The CDR3 extends over 14 amino acids. CDR3 protein: CASSGLDRDPEAFF. The CDR3 DNA reads TGTGCCAGCTCAGGCCTCGACAGGGATCCTGAAGCTTTCTTT.

V and J are TRBV7-3 and TRBJ2-1; the match to TRBD1 covers 8 bases. The CDR3 length is 15 residues. V was clipped by 1 base and J by 8 bases; unmatched bases: 7. Germline CDR1 and CDR2: SGHTA and FQGTGA. This CDR3 is CASSLMQGAGDEQFF. The CDR3 region has the DNA TGTGCCAGCAGCTTAATGCAGGGGGCTGGCGATGAGCAGTTCTTC.

This CDR3 is CASSASSGVAYEQYF. CDR3 DNA: TGTGCCAGCAGCGCCTCTAGCGGGGTTGCCTACGAGCAGTACTTC. V is TRBV9 and J is TRBJ2-7, with 9 bases fitting TRBD2. Trimming removed 3 bases from V and 2 bases from J; junction bases left unmatched: 6. CDR3 length: 15 amino acids. Germline V CDR1 and CDR2: SGDLS, YYNGEE. The whole variable domain, remainder taken from reference TRBV9 and TRBJ2-7, is DSGVTQTPKHLITATGQRVTLRCSPRSGDLSVYWYQQSLDQGLQFLIQYYNGEERAKGNILERFSAQQFPDLHSELNLSSLELGDSALYFCASSASSGVAYEQYFGPGTRLTVT.

With regard to this clone: The sample has other DNA sequences that encode this CDR3 too. The rearrangement joins TRBV7-9 to TRBJ2-7; possible D gene TRBD1, 5 bases. Germline assignment: CDR1 SEHNR and CDR2 FQNEAQ (reference sequence). V dropped 5 bases and J dropped 4 bases, with 6 bases sitting between them. The CDR3 is made up of 11 amino acids. The CDR3 coding sequence is TGTGCCAGCAGCCCAGGGTACGAGCAGTACTTC. Translation gives CASSPGYEQYF. The full variable domain, rest sourced from reference TRBV7-9 and TRBJ2-7, is DTGVSQNPRHKITKRGQNVTFRCDPISEHNRLYWYRQTLGQGPEFLTYFQNEAQLEKSRLLSDRFSAERPKGSFSTLEIQRTEQGDSAMYLCASSPGYEQYFGPGTRLTVT.

This clone was seen only a few times. The chain uses TRBV4-3 and TRBJ1-5, with D maybe TRBD1 (5 bases). CDR1 is LGHNA, CDR2 YSLEER, per germline. The CDR3 totals 16 residues. The ends were cut back, 0 bases at V and 6 bases at J, with 15 bases in the middle. The CDR3 reads CASSQDPRGGVQPQHF. The CDR3 DNA sequence: TGCGCCAGCAGCCAAGACCCCCGGGGGGGGGTTCAGCCCCAGCATTTT.

The rearrangement joins TRBV2 to TRBJ2-2; D is unclear. Germline CDR1 reads SNHLY; CDR2 reads FYNNEI. The CDR3 extends over 15 amino acids. V dropped 0 bases and J dropped 4 bases, with 9 bases sitting between them. CDR3: CASSEARTVTGELFF. CDR3 coding DNA: TGTGCCAGCAGTGAAGCGCGCACAGTCACCGGGGAGCTGTTTTTT.

The chain combines TRBV7-8 with TRBJ1-6, with a weak D call TRBD1 (6 bases). CDR1 and CDR2 from the germline V gene are SGHVS and FQNEAQ. The germline V and J ends were trimmed by 5 bases and 10 bases, with 12 bases remaining between them. The CDR3 contains 13 residues. In DNA, the CDR3 is TGTGCCAGCAGCGATACAGGGTACTCACCCCTCCACTTT. Its translation is CASSDTGYSPLHF.

V usage is TRBV28 and J usage is TRBJ2-5; no clear D gene. CDR3 length: 15 amino acids. V shed 3 bases and J shed 6 bases, with 17 bases lying between them. Looked up from germline, CDR1 is MDHEN and CDR2 is SYDVKM. CDR3 nucleotides: TGTGCCAGCAGTTTGATTTCTAGGATCGTAAAGACCCAGTACTTC. This gives the protein CASSLISRIVKTQYF.

This chain joins TRBV7-9 and TRBJ1-4; 7 bases fit TRBD1. Trimming cost V 0 bases and J 0 bases; bases outside gene matches: 1. There are 16 residues in the CDR3. Per the germline V gene, CDR1 is SEHNR and CDR2 is FQNEAQ (reference sequence). CDR3 protein: CASSLATGSTNEKLFF. The CDR3 DNA reads as TGTGCCAGCAGCTTAGCGACAGGGTCAACTAATGAAAAACTGTTTTTT.

V usage is TRBV5-4 and J usage is TRBJ2-3, with 12 bases matching TRBD2. The J segment lost 1 base and the V segment lost 3 bases, leaving 0 bases of the junction unmatched. Germline V gene lookup returns CDR1 SGHNT and CDR2 YYREEE (reference sequence). The CDR3 is 15 amino acids. This chain's CDR3 is CASSWTSGGTDTQYF. The CDR3, as DNA: TGTGCCAGCAGCTGGACTAGCGGGGGCACAGATACGCAGTATTTT. The full variable domain, with the rest looked up from reference TRBV5-4 and TRBJ2-3, is ETGVTQSPTHLIKTRGQQVTLRCSSQSGHNTVSWYQQALGQGPQFIFQYYREEENGRGNFPPRFSGLQFPNYSSELNVNALELDDSALYLCASSWTSGGTDTQYFGPGTRLTVL.

The chain combines TRBV5-1 with TRBJ1-4; D remains ambiguous. The V gene lost 0 bases and the J gene lost 8 bases, with 14 bases spanning the gap. CDR1 is SGHRS, CDR2 YFSETQ, per germline. This CDR3 is built from 15 residues. As DNA, the CDR3 is TGCGCCAGCAGCTTGGAGGGAAGACCGGGGGAAAAACTGTTTTTT. Amino acid sequence: CASSLEGRPGEKLFF.

The chain has TRBV5-1 and TRBJ1-4; weak D call: TRBD1 (5 bases). Trimming stripped 4 bases from V and 2 bases from J, with 9 bases between. The CDR3 is 14 residues long. Germline-derived CDR1 and CDR2 are SGHRS and YFSETQ. Here the CDR3 reads CASSTGATNEKLFF. The CDR3 DNA follows: TGCGCCAGCAGCACTGGGGCCACTAATGAAAAACTGTTTTTT. The entire variable domain, with the rest obtained from reference TRBV5-1 and TRBJ1-4, is as follows: KAGVTQTPRYLIKTRGQQVTLSCSPISGHRSVSWYQQTPGQGLQFLFEYFSETQRNKGNFPGRFSGRQFSNSRSEMNVSTLELGDSALYLCASSTGATNEKLFFGSGTQLSVL.

The chain recombines TRBV16 with TRBJ1-1, with 9 bases aligning to TRBD1. Germline V CDR1 and CDR2: KGHSY, FQNENV. The length of the CDR3 is 15 residues. The ends lost 3 bases at V and 3 bases at J; junction bases unmatched: 5. DNA of the CDR3: TGTGCCAGCAGCCAGCGGACAGGGGAGGACACTGAAGCTTTCTTT. Residues: CASSQRTGEDTEAFF.